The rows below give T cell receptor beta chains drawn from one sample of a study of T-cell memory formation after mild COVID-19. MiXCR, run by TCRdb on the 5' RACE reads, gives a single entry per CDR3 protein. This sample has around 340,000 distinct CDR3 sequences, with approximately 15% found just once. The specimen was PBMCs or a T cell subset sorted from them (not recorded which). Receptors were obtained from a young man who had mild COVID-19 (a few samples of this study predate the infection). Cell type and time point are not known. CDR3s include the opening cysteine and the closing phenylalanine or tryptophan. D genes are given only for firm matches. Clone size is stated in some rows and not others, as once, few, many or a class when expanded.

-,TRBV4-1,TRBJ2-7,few,TGCGCCAGCAGCCAAGGAAAAGGACGGATTAACGAGCAGTACTTC,CASSQGKGRINEQYF
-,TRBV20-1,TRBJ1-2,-,TGCAGTGCTAACACTAAGGAGGGGGGGTCGGCGAGCTATGGCTACACCTTC,CSANTKEGGSASYGYTF
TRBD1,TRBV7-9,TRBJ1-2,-,TGTGCCAGCAGCTTACCAGGGGGCTTTGGCTACACCTTC,CASSLPGGFGYTF
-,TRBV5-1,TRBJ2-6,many,TGCGCCAGCAGCGCACAGGGTCCTGGGGCCAACGTCCTGACTTTC,CASSAQGPGANVLTF
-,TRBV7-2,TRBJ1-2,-,TGTGCCAGCAGCTTAGCGTCGGTAGGGAACTATGGCTACACCTTC,CASSLASVGNYGYTF
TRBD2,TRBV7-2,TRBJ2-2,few,TGTGCCAGCAGCAAAAATCTAGCGGGGGGCATCACCGGGGAGCTGTTTTTT,CASSKNLAGGITGELFF
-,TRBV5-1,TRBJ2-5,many,TGCGCCAGCAGCTTGGCCGAGTCGGGCGGAGAGACCCAGTACTTC,CASSLAESGGETQYF
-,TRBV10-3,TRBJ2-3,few,TGTGCCATCACGCCAGGGGGGGTGGATACGCAGTATTTT,CAITPGGVDTQYF
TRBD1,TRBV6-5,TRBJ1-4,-,TGTGCCAGCAGGGGACAGGGACGGGGTCTGTTTTTT,CASRGQGRGLFF
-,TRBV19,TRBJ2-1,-,TGTGCCAGTAGTAATCAGGGAGCATCCCTTGAGCAGTTCTTC,CASSNQGASLEQFF
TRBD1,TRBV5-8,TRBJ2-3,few,TGTGCCAGCAGCTTCCGGGACAGGGGGATCACAGATACGCAGTATTTT,CASSFRDRGITDTQYF
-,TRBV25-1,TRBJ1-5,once,TGTGCCAGCAGTGAAGATGAGGCGAGTGGGCAGCCCCAGCATTTT,CASSEDEASGQPQHF
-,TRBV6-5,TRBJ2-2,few,TGTGCCAGCAGTTACTCGTCCGCAAGACCTAACACCGGGGAGCTGTTTTTT,CASSYSSARPNTGELFF
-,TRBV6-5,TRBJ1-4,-,TGTGCCAGCAGTCCCCAGACCGGGACACCTGAAAAACTGTTTTTT,CASSPQTGTPEKLFF
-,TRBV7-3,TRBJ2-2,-,TGTGCCAGCAGCTCGATACAGGGGAACACCGGGGAGCTGTTTTTT,CASSSIQGNTGELFF
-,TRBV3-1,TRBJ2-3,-,TGTGCCAGCAGCCATACCAGGGAAGGAGCAAATACGCAGTATTTT,CASSHTREGANTQYF
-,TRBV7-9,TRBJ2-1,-,TGTGCCAGCAGCACCCGGGGGGCTAACTCCTACAATGAGCAGTTCTTC,CASSTRGANSYNEQFF
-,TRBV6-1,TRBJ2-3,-,TGTGCCAGCAGTGAAGGGACACACACAGATACGCAGTATTTT,CASSEGTHTDTQYF
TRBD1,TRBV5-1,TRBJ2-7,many,TGCGCCAGCAGCTTGGGCCGGACAGGTCCCTACGAGCAGTACTTC,CASSLGRTGPYEQYF
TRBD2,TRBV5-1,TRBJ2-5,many,TGCGCCAGCAACATCGGGACTAGCGAGGAGACCCAGTACTTC,CASNIGTSEETQYF
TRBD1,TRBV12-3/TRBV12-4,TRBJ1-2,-,TGTGCCAGCAGACGGACAGGGGGCCCCTGGGGAGGCTACACCTTC,CASRRTGGPWGGYTF
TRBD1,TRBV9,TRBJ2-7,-,TGTGCCAGCAGCGTAGGGACAGGGTCGTTCTACGAGCAGTACTTC,CASSVGTGSFYEQYF
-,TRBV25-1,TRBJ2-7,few,TGTGCCAGCAGTGAATGGGGGGATAGGCTGGGGGAGCAGTACTTC,CASSEWGDRLGEQYF
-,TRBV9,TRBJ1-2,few,TGTGCCAGCAGCGCCCTCTCCGGGCCCTATGGCTACACCTTC,CASSALSGPYGYTF
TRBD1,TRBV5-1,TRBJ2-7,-,TGCGCCAGCAGCTTGGTAGAGACAGGGGTACACGAGCAGTACTTC,CASSLVETGVHEQYF
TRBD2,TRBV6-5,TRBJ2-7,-,TGTGCCAGCAGTGGGGGACTAGCGGGGGACTACGAGCAGTACTTC,CASSGGLAGDYEQYF
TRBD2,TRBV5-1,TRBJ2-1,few,TGCGCCAGCAGGGACGAGCGGGGAAGCTCCTACAATGAGCAGTTCTTC,CASRDERGSSYNEQFF
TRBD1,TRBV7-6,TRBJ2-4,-,TGTGCCAGCAGCGCGACGGGACAGGGGGCCGAGTACTTC,CASSATGQGAEYF
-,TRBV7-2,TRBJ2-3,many,TGTGGAGTGGGCGGGCGCGGAGATACGCAGTATTTT,CGVGGRGDTQYF
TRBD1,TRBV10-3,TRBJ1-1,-,TGTGCCATCAGGCTACAGGGGGACACTGAAGCTTTCTTT,CAIRLQGDTEAFF
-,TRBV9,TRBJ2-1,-,TGTGCCAGCAGCGTACTGGGACGCCTAGGGAACAATGAGCAGTTCTTC,CASSVLGRLGNNEQFF
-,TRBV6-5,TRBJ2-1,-,TGTGCCAGCAGTTGGGGAGGTGAGCAGTTCTTC,CASSWGGEQFF
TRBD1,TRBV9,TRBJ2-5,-,TGTGCCAGCAGCTCAGGGGGCGTGGGGGAGACCCAGTACTTC,CASSSGGVGETQYF
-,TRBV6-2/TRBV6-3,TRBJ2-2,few,TGTGCCAGCAGTTACTATACCACCGGGGAGCTGTTTTTT,CASSYYTTGELFF
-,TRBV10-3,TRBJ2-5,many,TGTGCCATCAGTGATTCATGGGGGCGAGAGACCCAGTACTTC,CAISDSWGRETQYF
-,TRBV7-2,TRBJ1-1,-,TGTGCCAGCAGAAGTCGGACAGAGAACACTGAAGCTTTCTTT,CASRSRTENTEAFF
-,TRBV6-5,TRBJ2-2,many,TGTGCCAGCAGTTCTCAGGGGTCCGGGGAGCTGTTTTTT,CASSSQGSGELFF
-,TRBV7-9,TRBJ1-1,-,TGTGCCAGCAGCTTAGACCAGGGACGTATGGCTTTCTTT,CASSLDQGRMAFF
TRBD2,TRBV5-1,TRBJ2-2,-,TGCGCCAGCAGCTTGAGAGCTAGCGGGGGATACTACACCGGGGAGCTGTTTTTT,CASSLRASGGYYTGELFF
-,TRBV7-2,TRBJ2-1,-,TGTGCCAGCAGCTTAGATCCAGCGTTGAATGAGCAGTTCTTC,CASSLDPALNEQFF
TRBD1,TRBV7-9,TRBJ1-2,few,TGTGCCAGCAGCTTAGGGACCGGGACAGGGGGCAATGGCTACACCTTC,CASSLGTGTGGNGYTF
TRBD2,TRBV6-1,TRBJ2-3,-,TGTGCCAGCAGTGAAATAGCGGGGGGCTCAGATACGCAGTATTTT,CASSEIAGGSDTQYF
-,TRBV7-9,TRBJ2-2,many,TGTGCCAGCAGGGCTCCGAGGAGAGGGGACACCGGGGAGCTGTTTTTT,CASRAPRRGDTGELFF
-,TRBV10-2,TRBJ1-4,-,TGCGCCAGCAGTGATGGTCCGGAAAAACTGTTTTTT,CASSDGPEKLFF
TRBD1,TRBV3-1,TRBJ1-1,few,TGTGCCAGCAGGGACAGGGGGAGAGGCACTGAAGCTTTCTTT,CASRDRGRGTEAFF
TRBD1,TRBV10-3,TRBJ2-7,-,TGTGCCATCAGTGACTCAGGGGGCTACGAGCAGTACTTC,CAISDSGGYEQYF